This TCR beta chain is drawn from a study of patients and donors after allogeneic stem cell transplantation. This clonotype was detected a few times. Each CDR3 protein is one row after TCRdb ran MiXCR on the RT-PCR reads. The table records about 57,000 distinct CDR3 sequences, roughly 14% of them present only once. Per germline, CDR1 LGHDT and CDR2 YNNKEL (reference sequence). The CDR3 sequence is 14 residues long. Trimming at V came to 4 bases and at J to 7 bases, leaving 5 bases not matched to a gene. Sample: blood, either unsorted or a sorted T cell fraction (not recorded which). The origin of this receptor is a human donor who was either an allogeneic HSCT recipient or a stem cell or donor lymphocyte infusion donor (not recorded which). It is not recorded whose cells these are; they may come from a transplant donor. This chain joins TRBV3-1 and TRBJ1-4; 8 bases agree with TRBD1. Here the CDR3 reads CASSPDRVGEKLFF. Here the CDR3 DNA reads TGTGCCAGCAGCCCGGACAGGGTCGGTGAAAAACTGTTTTTT. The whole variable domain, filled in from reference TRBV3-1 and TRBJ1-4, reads DTAVSQTPKYLVTQMGNDKSIKCEQNLGHDTMYWYKQDSKKFLKIMFSYNNKELIINETVPNRFSPKSPDKAHLNLHINSLELGDSAVYFCASSPDRVGEKLFFGSGTQLSVL.